This passage covers 14 T cell receptor beta chains from one sample sequenced in a study of graft-versus-host responses after intestinal transplantation (dated by TCRdb to about 2021). The library was obtained by the immunoSEQ multiplex PCR assay. The table comes from immuneACCESS by way of TCRdb, which keeps in-frame sequences with V and J called. Part of the clones is missing from these tables; in studies checked, under half for an unresolved V gene and the rest for unknown reasons. Across this sample there are 9,500 to 14,000 clones, with approximately 91% seen only once. Jointly, the top ten make up roughly 3.5% of the sample. According to the study, the label for this sample's time point signals: postoperative day 105 after intestinal transplantation (dayNNNN = postoperative day). This specimen consisted of PBMCs, obtained 105 days after intestinal transplantation. The receptors were sampled from a human patient who received an intestinal transplant, so some T cells may come from the graft donor.

V and J are TRBV27 and TRBJ1-5; D call uncertain. Trimming took 5 bases from V and 4 from J, leaving 18 bases between them. Germline V gives CDR1 MNHEY, CDR2 SMNVEV (reference sequence). This CDR3 contains 16 residues. The DNA for the CDR3 is TGTGCCAGCAGTCCGTTCGTACTCGGGGTGAATCAGCCCCAGCATTTT. Translating it yields CASSPFVLGVNQPQHF.

The chain links TRBV6-1 to TRBJ2-7, with D possibly being TRBD1 or TRBD2 (5 bases each). The CDR3 has 14 residues. The V gene lost 8 bases and the J gene lost 0 bases, with 14 bases spanning the gap. In germline, CDR1 is MNHNS, CDR2 SASEGT. The DNA for the CDR3 is TGTGCCAGCGGGGCCGGGGAACACTCCTACGAGCAGTACTTC. It translates to CASGAGEHSYEQYF.

The V gene is TRBV7-9, the J gene TRBJ2-1; 16 positions match TRBD2. This CDR3 region has 18 residues. CDR1 and CDR2 (germline): SEHNR, FQNEAQ (reference sequence). V gave up 5 bases and J gave up 0 bases; unmatched junction bases: 4. CDR3 DNA: TGTGCCAGCAGCCCGGGACTAGCGGGAGGGAGCTCCTACAATGAGCAGTTCTTC. Its translation is CASSPGLAGGSSYNEQFF.

The V gene is TRBV6-4, the J gene TRBJ2-3; 8 bases are shared with TRBD2. This CDR3 region has 15 residues. With V trimmed by 2 bases and J by 2 bases, 3 bases remained unmatched. CDR1 MRHNA and CDR2 SNTAGT come from the germline V gene. The chain's CDR3 is CASSDTGGPTDTQYF. CDR3 sequence (DNA): TGTGCCAGCAGTGACACGGGGGGGCCCACAGATACGCAGTATTTT.

In this sample, this clone turned up once. This chain joins TRBV5-5 and TRBJ2-7; 12 bases are shared with TRBD2. The CDR3 contains 16 residues. Germline values: CDR1 SGHKS, CDR2 YYEKEE (reference sequence). Trimming removed 1 base from V and 4 bases from J; junction bases left unmatched: 6. CDR3 amino acids: CASSLTTSGSRYEQYF. The CDR3 DNA follows: TGTGCCAGCAGCTTGACGACTAGCGGGAGCAGGTACGAGCAGTACTTC.

This chain connects TRBV2 to TRBJ2-3; TRBD2 matches 13 bases. The ends lost 6 bases at V and 9 bases at J; junction bases unmatched: 12. Per germline, CDR1 SNHLY and CDR2 FYNNEI. The CDR3 spans 16 residues. CDR3 sequence (DNA): TGTGCCAGCAGCGAACGACGGACTAGCGGGAGAAAGACGCAGTATTTT. Translating gives CASSERRTSGRKTQYF.

The chain recombines TRBV6-1 with TRBJ1-5; the D is unclear. Germline CDR1 MNHNS, CDR2 SASEGT. CDR3 length: 16 residues. Trimming cost V 4 bases and J 0 bases, with 13 bases left between them. CDR3 amino acids: CASSVGYQYSNQPQHF. For the CDR3, the DNA is TGTGCCAGCAGTGTGGGTTACCAATATAGCAATCAGCCCCAGCATTTT.

V gene TRBV2 combines with J gene TRBJ1-1, with TRBD1 identical over 7 bases. From germline, CDR1 is SNHLY and CDR2 FYNNEI. After removal of 6 bases from V and 3 bases from J, the junction contained 4 bases not matched to a gene. This CDR3 contains 13 residues. CDR3 nucleotide sequence: TGTGCCAGCAGCTACACAGGGGACACTGAAGCTTTCTTT. This codes for CASSYTGDTEAFF.

The gene calls are TRBV7-9 and TRBJ1-2; D possibly corresponds to TRBD1 (6 bases). This CDR3 has 13 amino acids. Looked up from germline, CDR1 is SEHNR and CDR2 is FQNEAQ (reference sequence). The CDR3 region is CGRPGTWNYGYTF. In nucleotides, the CDR3 is TGTGGACGTCCCGGGACATGGAACTATGGCTACACCTTC.

The chain carries TRBV5-4 and TRBJ1-2, with 8 bases fitting TRBD1. V was pared by 4 bases and J by 4 bases, with 9 bases of the junction left unmatched. Per germline, CDR1 SGHNT and CDR2 YYREEE (reference sequence). CDR3 length equals 15 residues. This CDR3 is CASSAVDRDFYGYTF. Written as DNA, the CDR3 is TGTGCCAGCAGCGCGGTGGACAGGGACTTCTATGGCTACACCTTC.

The rearrangement joins TRBV7-2 to TRBJ2-2; 13 nucleotides align to TRBD2. Germline V CDR1 and CDR2: SGHTA, FQGNSA. V gave up 4 bases and J gave up 10 bases; unmatched junction bases: 3. The CDR3 has 14 amino acids. The CDR3 region is CASSYGLAGAELFF. In DNA form, the CDR3 reads TGTGCCAGCAGCTACGGACTAGCGGGAGCGGAGCTGTTTTTT.

This rearrangement joins TRBV11-2 to TRBJ2-1; D might be TRBD1 or TRBD2, each matching 6 bases. Deletions cut 1 base from V and 0 bases from J, with 16 bases between. This CDR3 region has 18 residues. Germline V gene lookup returns CDR1 SGHAT and CDR2 FQNNGV. CDR3 sequence: CASSLGLGAGSSYNEQFF. CDR3 nucleotides: TGTGCCAGCAGCTTAGGCTTGGGGGCCGGGAGCTCCTACAATGAGCAGTTCTTC.

This clone was seen a handful of times. The chain couples TRBV7-3 to TRBJ1-2; 7 nucleotides match TRBD1. V shed 0 bases and J 8 bases; nucleotides not matched to a gene: 6. CDR1 is SGHTA and CDR2 is FQGTGA in the germline V gene. The CDR3 is made up of 14 amino acids. The CDR3 coding sequence is TGTGCCAGCAGCTTAACGCCCGACAGGGCAGGCTACACCTTC. Residues: CASSLTPDRAGYTF.

The rearrangement joins TRBV19 to TRBJ2-7, with a possible D match to TRBD2 (5 bases). This CDR3 is 15 amino acids long. The V end was cut by 3 bases, the J end by 1 base, with 13 bases between. Germline V CDR1 and CDR2: LNHDA, SQIVND (reference sequence). The CDR3, as DNA: TGTGCCAGTAGTATCGGACTCTCTTGGTCCTACGAGCAGTACTTC. It encodes CASSIGLSWSYEQYF.